This T cell receptor beta chain was sequenced in a study of CXCR3-negative and CXCR3-positive naive CD8 T cells (dated by TCRdb to between 2018 and 2021). Context from the whole study: In total, around 150 million TRB reads were obtained, or roughly 1.5 +/- 0.3 million reads per library. Diversity and physicochemical repertoire analyses covered around 10 donors pooled from two independent experiments. The TRBV-TRBJ cluster analysis covered naive subsets from a handful of donors and memory cells from 3 donors. What the research found in general, with its limitations: TRB CDR3s from CXCR3-positive naive cells showed higher hydrophobicity (lower Kidera factor 4), lower energy, and higher strength and volume indices than CXCR3-negative naive cells. Similar TRBV-TRBJ usage was shown by naive CXCR3-negative and CXCR3-positive cells from the same donor, whereas distinct patterns were shown by memory cells. Comparably high repertoire diversity was found in both naive subsets, whereas much lower repertoire diversity was found in memory CD8+ T cells. Freshly isolated PBMCs were used for most assays because CXCR3 expression went down partially after cryopreservation. Because surface CD5, which has been linked to self-reactivity in mice, was comparable between naive subsets, TCR interaction strength was also inferred from TRB CDR3 physicochemical properties.

The sample was run on a NextSeq 550. The Human TCR Profiling Kit (MiLaboratory) was used to prepare UMI-labeled 5' RACE TRB cDNA libraries. The full amount of extracted RNA was used for cDNA synthesis, and the full amount of resulting cDNA was used for PCR amplification. Libraries were prepared in parallel with an identical number of PCR cycles. The published analysis was carried out like this. With a minimum of two reads required per UMI, MIGEC and MiXCR pulled out about 50,000 +/- 10,000 unique UMI-labeled TRB cDNA molecules from each library. Each library averaged approximately 40,000 +/- 10,000 functional in-frame TRB CDR3 nucleotide clonotypes without stop codons. After each sample was downsampled to 5000 UMI-labeled TRB molecules, VDJtools was used to calculate diversity metrics such as normalized Shannon-Wiener and Chao1. VDJtools was used to calculate clonotype-size-weighted physicochemical properties of the central five CDR3 residues, namely interaction energy, strength, volume and Kidera factor 4. Reprocessed by TCRdb, the reads give a single entry per CDR3 protein sequence, without DNA. In this record, the V and J calls reflect TCRdb's handling and not the investigators' own analysis. The sample's table lists a count of roughly 99,000 distinct CDR3 sequences. The ten largest clonotypes hold approximately 1% of the sample.

There are 14 amino acids in the CDR3, from cysteine to phenylalanine inclusive. The DNA is unrecorded. As encoded in the germline V gene (reference sequence), CDR1 is SGHAT while CDR2 is FQDESV. For every CD8+ T cell subset, about 300,000 cells were flow-sorted straight into RLT lysis buffer, and each subset was sorted in triplicate. To keep memory contaminants out, a stringent definition of naive CD8+ T cells was applied: CD45RO-CCR7+CD27+CD95-. Using standard density gradient centrifugation, peripheral blood mononuclear cells were isolated from buffy coats. A FACSAria III was used to flow-sort naive CD8+ T cells into CXCR3-negative and CXCR3-positive populations. An RNeasy Mini Kit was used to extract total RNA from the sorted cells. As regards this clonotype: The specificity of this receptor is unknown.

This sequence was found in a human donor in good health. Some clones in this sample may be carry-over from other donors' samples. This receptor chain uses TRBV11-1 and TRBJ2-1; as DNA is missing, the TRBD1 call by TCRdb cannot be tested. The sample consisted of naive CXCR3+ CD8+ T cells from blood. Explained via the paper, the cell subset or site label denotes: CD45RO-CCR7+CD27+CD95- naive CD8+ T cells expressing CXCR3 (TNR3+). The CDR3 here reads CASSYSGGAAEQFF.